This note documents a single TCR beta chain sequence. Its antigen is undetermined. This specimen belongs to a study of somatic mutations in cytotoxic T cells in rheumatoid arthritis. Study details: Selected T-cell populations stained with V beta antibodies were isolated by flow sorting to nearly 100% purity; these included V beta1+ cells subjected to TCRB sequencing.

Only in-frame clones appear in the TCRdb table, and some are missing; sequencing was by immunoSEQ multiplex PCR. Among about 8,200 clones, 65% to 75% were seen once, and the ten largest hold roughly 37%. Overall study results and limits: No significant CD8+ T-cell clonality difference was found between rheumatoid arthritis patients and age-matched controls. The largest CD8+ clone made up over 20% of CD8+ cells in about an eighth of the 65 patients. For patients with rheumatoid arthritis, CD8+ clonality went up with age, while healthy controls showed no such change.

The germline gives CDR1 SGHVS, CDR2 FNYEAQ. V lost 5 bases and J lost 2, with 14 bases in between. This CDR3 comprises 15 residues. The material sequenced was CD8+ T cells sorted from blood. The V call is TRBV7-6, the J call TRBJ2-3; no definite D call. This sequence originates from an adult with rheumatoid arthritis. CDR3 sequence: CASSPESRPTDTQYF. CDR3 DNA: TGTGCCAGCAGCCCAGAATCTAGACCCACAGATACGCAGTATTTT.